These 23 T cell receptor beta chains share one sample of origin, sequenced in a study of fetal regulatory T cell absence and autoimmunity. Sequencing was performed with immunoSEQ multiplex PCR; in TCRdb, only in-frame clones are kept and a portion is missing. Here the sample spans 45,000 to 50,000 clones, about 80% being singletons. The sample taken for sequencing was cord blood. The receptor source for this set is a newborn boy with IPEX syndrome.

The chain joins TRBV5-5 to TRBJ2-5, with D tentatively TRBD1 or TRBD2 (6 bases each). From germline, CDR1 is SGHKS and CDR2 YYEKEE (reference sequence). The CDR3 sequence is 16 residues long. The V end lost 4 bases, the J end lost 3 bases, and 19 bases lay between the germline ends. This CDR3 is CASSPPGGTPEETQYF. DNA for the CDR3: TGTGCCAGCAGCCCCCCAGGCGGGACACCCGAAGAGACCCAGTACTTC.

This clone was observed a few times. The sample contains more than one DNA sequence encoding this CDR3. The V call is TRBV18, the J call TRBJ1-5, with D hard to call. Trimming left V 2 bases short and J 3 bases short, with 5 bases between. Germline lookup yields CDR1 KGHSH and CDR2 LQKENI. This CDR3 comprises 13 residues. The CDR3 nucleotides are TGTGCCAGCTCACCAGGACTCAATCAGCCCCAGCATTTT. Its translation is CASSPGLNQPQHF.

The chain combines TRBV27 with TRBJ1-1; D is possibly TRBD1 (6 bases). Germline CDR1 and CDR2: MNHEY and SMNVEV (reference sequence). The CDR3 totals 13 residues. V lost 9 bases and J 0 bases, leaving 11 bases between the germline ends. The CDR3 region has the DNA TGTGCCAGTAGATGGACAGTGAACACTGAAGCTTTCTTT. It translates to CASRWTVNTEAFF.

As to this clone: Other DNA sequences in the same sample also yield this CDR3. The rearrangement uses TRBV4-2 and TRBJ2-1, with 10 bases matching TRBD2. Germline V gene data show CDR1 as LGHNA and CDR2 as YNFKEQ. V shed 1 base and J 4 bases; nucleotides not matched to a gene: 16. This CDR3 spans 20 amino acids. The CDR3 sequence: CASSQVKVGPGLARYNEQFF. CDR3 nucleotide sequence: TGTGCCAGCAGCCAAGTTAAAGTGGGACCGGGACTAGCGAGGTACAATGAGCAGTTCTTC.

Only a few counts were recorded for this clone. The chain recombines TRBV27 with TRBJ1-2; 8 nucleotides agree with TRBD1. This CDR3 comprises 15 residues. The germline gives CDR1 MNHEY, CDR2 SMNVEV (reference sequence). Unmatched junction bases numbered 12, after V lost 6 bases and J lost 6 bases. Here the CDR3 DNA reads TGTGCCAGCAGCCCTCCAGGACAGGGTAGAGATGGCTACACCTTC. It codes for CASSPPGQGRDGYTF.

The V call is TRBV2, the J call TRBJ2-1; no reliable D call. Germline-derived CDR1 and CDR2 are SNHLY and FYNNEI. CDR3 length: 16 residues. Trimming removed 1 base from V and 0 bases from J, with 10 bases in between. CDR3 sequence (DNA): TGTGCCAGCAGTGAAGGCCACATAAGCTCCTACAATGAGCAGTTCTTC. As protein: CASSEGHISSYNEQFF.

This chain links TRBV7-2 with TRBJ2-2; 8 bases line up with TRBD2. J gave up 1 base and V 2 bases, and 3 bases lay outside the gene matches. In germline, CDR1 is SGHTA, CDR2 FQGNSA. CDR3 length: 16 residues. The CDR3 coding sequence is TGTGCCAGCAGCTTACCGGGGGGGCAGAACACCGGGGAGCTGTTTTTT. Translation gives CASSLPGGQNTGELFF. The whole variable domain, remainder taken from reference TRBV7-2 and TRBJ2-2, is GAGVSQSPSNKVTEKGKDVELRCDPISGHTALYWYRQSLGQGLEFLIYFQGNSAPDKSGLPSDRFSAERTGGSVSTLTIQRTQQEDSAVYLCASSLPGGQNTGELFFGEGSRLTVL.

J is TRBJ1-1 and V is TRBV5-4; D is ambiguous. This CDR3 region has 14 residues. Germline V CDR1 and CDR2: SGHNT, YYREEE (reference sequence). V was shortened by 5 bases and J by 1 base, with 12 bases between the two germline ends. CDR3 residues: CASRKVGTNTEAFF. The CDR3 nucleotides read TGTGCCAGCAGGAAGGTCGGTACGAACACTGAAGCTTTCTTT.

The V gene is TRBV27, the J gene TRBJ1-1; D might be TRBD1 (5 bases). This CDR3 has 13 amino acids. V shed 4 bases and J shed 8 bases, with 14 bases lying between them. CDR1 MNHEY and CDR2 SMNVEV come from the germline V gene (reference sequence). CDR3 sequence (DNA): TGTGCCAGCAGTTACCTTTCCGGGGACGAAGCTTTCTTT. This translates into CASSYLSGDEAFF.

This chain joins TRBV9 and TRBJ2-3; 7 nucleotides align to TRBD2. V gave up 10 bases and J gave up 6 bases; unmatched junction bases: 5. Germline lookup yields CDR1 SGDLS and CDR2 YYNGEE. This CDR3 region has 11 residues. The CDR3: CARWRGDTQYF. In DNA form, the CDR3 reads TGTGCCCGTTGGCGGGGGGATACGCAGTATTTT.

The chain uses TRBV6-5 and TRBJ2-7, with unresolved D. Trimming took off 6 bases at V and 0 bases at J, with 9 bases between the two ends. Per germline, CDR1 MNHEY and CDR2 SVGAGI. The CDR3 is 13 residues long. The CDR3 DNA sequence: TGTGCCAGCAGGGCTAGTTACTCCTACGAGCAGTACTTC. Translating gives CASRASYSYEQYF.

This chain uses TRBV11-3 with TRBJ2-7; TRBD1 matches at 11 bases. The germline V gene encodes CDR1 SGHNT and CDR2 YENEEA. This CDR3 has 15 amino acids. V lost 5 bases and J lost 3; bases outside the gene matches: 6. The CDR3 loop reads CASSQVGTGGYEQYF. The CDR3 nucleotides read TGTGCCAGCAGCCAAGTGGGGACAGGGGGCTACGAGCAGTACTTC.

The gene calls are TRBV4-1 and TRBJ2-5; TRBD2 agrees at 7 bases. Looked up from germline, CDR1 is MGHRA and CDR2 is YSYEKL. With V trimmed by 0 bases and J by 5 bases, 15 bases remained unmatched. This CDR3 contains 18 residues. CDR3 nucleotide sequence: TGCGCCAGCAGCCAAGATCGAGACACAGCGGGACTGGGGGAGACCCAGTACTTC. Protein sequence: CASSQDRDTAGLGETQYF.

This sequence joins TRBV4-1 and TRBJ1-2, with D perhaps matching TRBD1 (5 bases). Germline assignment: CDR1 MGHRA and CDR2 YSYEKL. V lost 2 bases to trimming and J lost 5 bases, with 18 bases between them. This CDR3 is 16 amino acids long. The CDR3 sequence is CASSQLTRGKKYGYTF. The CDR3 nucleotides read TGCGCCAGCAGCCAATTGACAAGGGGAAAGAAGTATGGCTACACCTTC.

The rearrangement joins TRBV5-1 to TRBJ2-7; D is unresolved. Trimming removed 0 bases at V and 2 bases at J, with 12 bases between. CDR1 and CDR2 from the germline V gene are SGHRS and YFSETQ. This CDR3 has 15 amino acids. The CDR3 protein is CASSLVESPAYEQYF. The CDR3 bases are TGCGCCAGCAGCTTGGTCGAGTCCCCGGCCTACGAGCAGTACTTC.

The chain uses TRBV19 and TRBJ2-3; maybe TRBD2 (5 bases). The V end lost 3 bases, the J end lost 5 bases, and 12 bases lay between the germline ends. The CDR3 has 14 amino acids. Germline-derived CDR1 and CDR2 are LNHDA and SQIVND (reference sequence). The CDR3 bases are TGTGCCAGTAGTATGTCGCGGAGGAGAGATACGCAGTATTTT. Amino acid sequence: CASSMSRRRDTQYF. The variable domain in full, completed from reference TRBV19 and TRBJ2-3, reads DGGITQSPKYLFRKEGQNVTLSCEQNLNHDAMYWYRQDPGQGLRLIYYSQIVNDFQKGDIAEGYSVSREKKESFPLTVTSAQKNPTAFYLCASSMSRRRDTQYFGPGTRLTVL.

The rearrangement links TRBV9 to TRBJ2-3; 9 positions agree with TRBD2. Trimming at V came to 0 bases and at J to 6 bases, leaving 8 bases not matched to a gene. CDR3 length: 16 amino acids. The V gene's germline CDR1 is SGDLS and CDR2 YYNGEE. The CDR3 region is CASSVGRSGGGDTQYF. The CDR3 coding sequence is TGTGCCAGCAGCGTAGGGCGTAGCGGGGGCGGGGATACGCAGTATTTT.

J is TRBJ1-1 and V is TRBV10-2; no reliable D call. Between the trimmed V and J ends, which lost 3 bases and 0 bases, there was a span of 5 bases. The V gene's germline CDR1 is WSHSY and CDR2 SAAADI. The CDR3 length is 13 residues. The CDR3 DNA sequence: TGCGCCAGCAGTGATATCTTGAACACTGAAGCTTTCTTT. This gives the protein CASSDILNTEAFF.

The rearrangement joins TRBV7-9 to TRBJ1-3, with TRBD1 as a possible D gene (6 bases). CDR3 length: 15 amino acids. Trimming cost V 5 bases and J 0 bases, with 11 bases left between them. The germline V gene encodes CDR1 SEHNR and CDR2 FQNEAQ (reference sequence). The CDR3 region has the DNA TGTGCCAGCAGCCTCTCGGGGGCCTCTGGAAACACCATATATTTT. This translates into CASSLSGASGNTIYF.

This clone was detected a few times. V gene TRBV18 combines with J gene TRBJ2-1; the match to TRBD2 covers 12 bases. The CDR3 extends over 18 amino acids. V lost 1 base, J lost 1 base, and 5 bases stayed unmatched. Germline-derived CDR1 and CDR2 are KGHSH and LQKENI. The CDR3 loop is CASSPRTSGKVSYNEQFF. CDR3 DNA: TGTGCCAGCTCACCACGGACTAGCGGGAAAGTATCCTACAATGAGCAGTTCTTC.

This clone was recorded only once. V is TRBV7-2 and J is TRBJ2-3; TRBD2 is a possible D gene (6 bases). Germline V gene data show CDR1 as SGHTA and CDR2 as FQGNSA. Trimming removed 5 bases from V and 1 base from J, with 10 bases in between. The CDR3 has 14 residues. The CDR3 spells CASSPERGTDTQYF. For the CDR3, the DNA is TGTGCCAGCAGCCCTGAGCGGGGCACAGATACGCAGTATTTT.

This chain joins TRBV2 and TRBJ1-2; D is perhaps TRBD1 (5 bases). CDR1 is SNHLY and CDR2 is FYNNEI in the germline V gene. This CDR3 is 16 amino acids long. V gave up 0 bases and J gave up 4 bases, with 15 bases separating them. Here the CDR3 DNA reads TGTGCCAGCAGTGAAGCGAGGGCAGGGCCATCCTATGGCTACACCTTC. This encodes CASSEARAGPSYGYTF.

The chain uses TRBV6-1 and TRBJ2-7, with D possibly being TRBD2 (6 bases). With 4 bases removed from V and 0 bases from J, the gap between germline ends came to 10 bases. This CDR3 has 14 residues. The V gene's germline CDR1 is MNHNS and CDR2 SASEGT. CDR3 DNA: TGTGCCAGCAGTGCCCGGGACTCCTCCTACGAGCAGTACTTC. It encodes CASSARDSSYEQYF.